A selection of T cell receptor beta chains follows, all from one sample in a study of cytomegalovirus exposure and HLA in healthy donors. Sequenced by immunoSEQ multiplex PCR; TCRdb stores in-frame clones only, minus some. The sample lists a few hundred thousand clones; approximately 88% were seen once. The sequencing sample was made of PBMCs. The receptor set was obtained from a woman in her 30s in good health and CMV-seropositive. CDR3s include the opening cysteine and the closing phenylalanine or tryptophan. Each record gives: V gene, D gene, J gene, clone size, CDR3 DNA, CDR3 protein. A D gene is named only where the DNA matches it firmly. Expanded clones are given a class, and other clones once, few, many or no size at all.

>TRBV5-6|NA|TRBJ1-2|NA
TGTGCCAGCAGCTTACCCCAGGGCAGGGGTTTTAACTATGGCTACACCTTC
CASSLPQGRGFNYGYTF
>TRBV11-3|NA|TRBJ2-1|NA
TGTGCCAGCAGCTTAGAACTTACCTACTACAATGAGCAGTTCTTC
CASSLELTYYNEQFF
>TRBV10-3|NA|TRBJ1-2|NA
TGTGCCATCAGTGAGGTAGTCCCCCGGGATGGCTACACCTTC
CAISEVVPRDGYTF
>TRBV27|TRBD1|TRBJ1-2|NA
TGTGCCAGCAGCCGGACAGGGGTGGGCTATGGCTACACCTTC
CASSRTGVGYGYTF
>TRBV4-1|NA|TRBJ1-1|NA
TGCGCCAGCAGCCAAGGAGTAGGGAACACTGAAGCTTTCTTT
CASSQGVGNTEAFF
>TRBV7-2|NA|TRBJ2-7|few
TGTGCCAGCAGCCGCTTAGGGGCAGAGCAGTACTTC
CASSRLGAEQYF
>TRBV11-2|NA|TRBJ2-7|NA
TGTGCCAGCAGCTTAGGGTCAGGGGTTGAGGAGCAGTACTTC
CASSLGSGVEEQYF
>TRBV4-1|TRBD2|TRBJ2-1|once
TGCGCCAGCAGCCAATTTGGACTAGCGGGAGGCTCCTACAATGAGCAGTTCTTC
CASSQFGLAGGSYNEQFF
>TRBV18|NA|TRBJ1-1|NA
TGTGCCAGCTCACCAAAGAGGACTGAAGCTTTCTTT
CASSPKRTEAFF
>TRBV7-9|NA|TRBJ2-3|NA
TGTGCCAGCAGCTTAGACTCAGGAGGCACAGATACGCAGTATTTT
CASSLDSGGTDTQYF
>TRBV6-5|NA|TRBJ2-1|NA
TGTGCCAGCAGGGAGGACAGATTTCGTGATGAGCAGTTCTTC
CASREDRFRDEQFF
>TRBV29-1|NA|TRBJ2-3|NA
TGCAGCGTTGTAGGGCAGGGGTTTGGGGATACGCAGTATTTT
CSVVGQGFGDTQYF
>TRBV7-3|NA|TRBJ2-5|NA
TGTGCCAGCAGCGCCTCCGGGGGGCTTACGGAGACCCAGTACTTC
CASSASGGLTETQYF
>TRBV4-2|NA|TRBJ2-7|NA
TGTGCCAGCAGCCTCACCTTGAGCGGAGCGGACTACGAGCAGTACTTC
CASSLTLSGADYEQYF
>TRBV7-2|NA|TRBJ1-3|NA
TGTGCCAGCAGCCTGACAAGGACACGAGGAAACACCATATATTTT
CASSLTRTRGNTIYF
>TRBV7-9|TRBD1|TRBJ1-2|NA
TGTGCCAGCAGGGACGGACAGGCTGGTGGCTACACCTTC
CASRDGQAGGYTF
>TRBV25-1|NA|TRBJ2-1|NA
TGTGCCACATCCTACAATGAGCAGTTCTTC
CATSYNEQFF
>TRBV2|TRBD1|TRBJ1-2|NA
TGTGCCAGCTCTAGGGGGCGCGACTATGGCTACACCTTC
CASSRGRDYGYTF
>TRBV11-2|TRBD2|TRBJ2-1|NA
TGTGCCAGCAGCCGGACTAGCGGCTCCTACAATGAGCAGTTCTTC
CASSRTSGSYNEQFF
>TRBV10-3|NA|TRBJ2-1|NA
TGTGCCATCAGTGACCGGTCCGGAGGCAATGAGCAGTTCTTC
CAISDRSGGNEQFF
>TRBV13|NA|TRBJ2-7|NA
TGTGCCAGCAGCTTCGGGACACGCGAGCAGTACTTC
CASSFGTREQYF
>TRBV7-3|NA|TRBJ1-1|few
TGTGCCAGCAGCTTAACGAAGGTCACTGAAGCTTTCTTT
CASSLTKVTEAFF
>TRBV9|TRBD2|TRBJ2-3|NA
TGTGCCAGCCAGGATAGCGGGAGAGCCACAGATACGCAGTATTTT
CASQDSGRATDTQYF
>TRBV4-1|NA|TRBJ2-1|NA
TGCGCCAGCAGCCATATACTAGGACAAGCCAATGAGCAGTTCTTC
CASSHILGQANEQFF
>TRBV27|TRBD2|TRBJ2-7|NA
TGTGCCAGCAGTCCCCGGCCTAGCGGGAGGGGAACCCCCAGATACGAGCAGTACTTC
CASSPRPSGRGTPRYEQYF
>TRBV4-3|NA|TRBJ1-2|NA
TGCGCCAGCAGCCAAGACTCGACGAGGGGCGACTATGGCTACACCTTC
CASSQDSTRGDYGYTF
>TRBV27|TRBD2|TRBJ2-5|NA
TGTGCCAGCAGTCCCCGGCTAGCGGGAGGAGAGACCCAGTACTTC
CASSPRLAGGETQYF
>TRBV6-5|NA|TRBJ1-1|NA
TGTGCCAGCAGCCTCACGTGGGCGGGGAACACTGAAGCTTTCTTT
CASSLTWAGNTEAFF
>TRBV5-6|TRBD1|TRBJ1-2|NA
TGTGCCAGCAGCTTTAATCCGGGACAGGGATATGGCTACACCTTC
CASSFNPGQGYGYTF
>TRBV6-1|NA|TRBJ2-1|NA
TGTGCCAGCAGTGGCTATCTCAATGAGCAGTTCTTC
CASSGYLNEQFF
>TRBV7-9|TRBD2|TRBJ2-7|NA
TGTGCCAGCAGCTCTGTAGCAGCGGGGAGCGGCGAGCAGTACTTC
CASSSVAAGSGEQYF
>TRBV28|TRBD1|TRBJ2-7|once
TGTGCCAGCAGGACCAACACCAGGGGGCTGTACTTC
CASRTNTRGLYF
>TRBV5-4|NA|TRBJ1-1|NA
TGTGCCAGCAGCTTGGAGGGGCGCTACTGGGACACTGAAGCTTTCTTT
CASSLEGRYWDTEAFF
>TRBV7-9|NA|TRBJ1-2|NA
TGTGCCAGCAGCTCCAGAGACAGGTGGAACTATGGCTACACCTTC
CASSSRDRWNYGYTF
>TRBV6-1|NA|TRBJ2-7|NA
TGTGCCAGCAGTGAAAGGGGAGAGGCCCACGAGCAGTACTTC
CASSERGEAHEQYF
>TRBV14|NA|TRBJ2-5|NA
TGTGCCAGCAGCCAAATCGTCAGTACCCACCAAGAGACCCAGTACTTC
CASSQIVSTHQETQYF
>TRBV9|NA|TRBJ1-5|NA
TGTGCCAGCAGCGTCGACGGGTATCATTCGCCCCAGCATTTT
CASSVDGYHSPQHF
>TRBV5-5|NA|TRBJ1-2|NA
TGTGCCAGCAGCTTGGAGGGCAGCCCAGGGGCTGACTATGGCTACACCTTC
CASSLEGSPGADYGYTF
>TRBV29-1|NA|TRBJ1-1|NA
TGCAGCGTTGAATTGGCAGTTGAAGCTTTCTTT
CSVELAVEAFF
>TRBV30|NA|TRBJ1-2|NA
TGTGCCTGGAGTCGGCCGACCTATGGCTACACCTTC
CAWSRPTYGYTF
>TRBV11-3|NA|TRBJ2-7|once
TGTGCCAGCAGCCGAGGAGCTGTGGGCTTGGGTTACGAGCAGTACTTC
CASSRGAVGLGYEQYF
>TRBV5-1|TRBD2|TRBJ2-1|NA
TGCGCCAGCAGCTTGACTAGCGGGAGATTCTACAATGAGCAGTTCTTC
CASSLTSGRFYNEQFF
>TRBV27|NA|TRBJ2-6|few
TGTGCCAGCAGTTTATGGTTCTCTGGGGCCAACGTCCTGACTTTC
CASSLWFSGANVLTF
>TRBV9|NA|TRBJ2-1|NA
TGTGCCAGCGCGTCCGGGGGGCATGAGCAGTTCTTC
CASASGGHEQFF
>TRBV27|NA|TRBJ1-2|NA
TGTGCCAGCAGTCCCCTAGACAGCGTTGGTGGCTACACCTTC
CASSPLDSVGGYTF
>TRBV30|TRBD2|TRBJ2-1|NA
TGTGCCTGGGTGGGACTAGCGGGAGGATCCCTCTTC
CAWVGLAGGSLF
>TRBV6-1|NA|TRBJ1-5|NA
TGTGCCAGCTTACCGACAGATTTCAATCAGCCCCAGCATTTT
CASLPTDFNQPQHF
>TRBV30|NA|TRBJ1-5|few
TGTGCCGGGGGAGGGGGTCATCAGCCCCAGCATTTT
CAGGGGHQPQHF
>TRBV29-1|NA|TRBJ2-1|NA
TGCAGCGGTACTGGCCGGAGGGATGAGCAGTTCTTC
CSGTGRRDEQFF
>TRBV7-8|NA|TRBJ1-2|NA
TGTGCCAGCAGCTTAGCCGGGTTGGGGGGCTACACCTTC
CASSLAGLGGYTF
>TRBV11-3|NA|TRBJ2-1|NA
TGTGCCAGCAGCCAGGGGACCAGCTCCTACAATGAGCAGTTCTTC
CASSQGTSSYNEQFF
>TRBV7-3|TRBD2|TRBJ2-1|few
TGTGCCAGCAGCTTAACGGGCGTAGCGGGAGTTAGAGATGAGCAGTTCTTC
CASSLTGVAGVRDEQFF
>TRBV29-1|NA|TRBJ1-2|NA
TGCAGCGTTGGGGGGGACGGAAGCCTTTATGGCTACACCTTC
CSVGGDGSLYGYTF
>TRBV11-3|NA|TRBJ2-7|NA
TGTGCCAGCAGCTTAGATCTCGTATGGCGGGAATCAGACGGGGAGCAGTACTTC
CASSLDLVWRESDGEQYF